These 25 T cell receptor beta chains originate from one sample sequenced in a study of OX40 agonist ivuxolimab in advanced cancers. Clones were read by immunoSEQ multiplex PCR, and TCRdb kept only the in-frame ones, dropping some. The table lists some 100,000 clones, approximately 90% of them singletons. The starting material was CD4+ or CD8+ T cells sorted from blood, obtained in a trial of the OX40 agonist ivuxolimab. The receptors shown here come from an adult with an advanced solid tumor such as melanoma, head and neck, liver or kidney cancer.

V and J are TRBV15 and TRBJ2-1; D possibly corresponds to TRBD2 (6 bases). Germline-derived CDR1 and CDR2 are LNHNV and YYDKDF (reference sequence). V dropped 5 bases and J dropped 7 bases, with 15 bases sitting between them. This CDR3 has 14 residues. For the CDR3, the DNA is TGTGCCACCAGCGAGCGGCGGGATACTAATGAGCAGTTCTTC. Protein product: CATSERRDTNEQFF.

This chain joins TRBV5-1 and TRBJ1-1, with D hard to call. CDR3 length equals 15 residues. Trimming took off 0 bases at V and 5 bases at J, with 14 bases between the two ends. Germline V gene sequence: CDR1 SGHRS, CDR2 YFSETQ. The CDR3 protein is CASSLAAGRKTEAFF. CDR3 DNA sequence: TGCGCCAGCAGCTTGGCCGCGGGCAGGAAAACTGAAGCTTTCTTT.

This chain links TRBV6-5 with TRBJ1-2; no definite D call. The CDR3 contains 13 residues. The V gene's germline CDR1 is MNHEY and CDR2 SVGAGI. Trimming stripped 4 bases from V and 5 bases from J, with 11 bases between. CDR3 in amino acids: CASSFSRNYGYTF. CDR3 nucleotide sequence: TGTGCCAGCAGTTTTTCCCGGAATTATGGCTACACCTTC.

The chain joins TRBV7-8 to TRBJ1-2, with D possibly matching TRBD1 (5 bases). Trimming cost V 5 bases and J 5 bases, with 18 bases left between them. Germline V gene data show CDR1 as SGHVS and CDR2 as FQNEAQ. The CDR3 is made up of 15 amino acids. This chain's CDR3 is CASSPRGREGYGYTF. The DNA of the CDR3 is TGTGCCAGCAGCCCCCGGGGGAGAGAAGGGTATGGCTACACCTTC.

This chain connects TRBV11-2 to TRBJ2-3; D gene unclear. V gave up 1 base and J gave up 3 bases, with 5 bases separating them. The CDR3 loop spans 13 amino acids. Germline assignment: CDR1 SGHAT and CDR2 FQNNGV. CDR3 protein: CASSLGVTDTQYF. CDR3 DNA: TGTGCCAGCAGCTTAGGGGTTACAGATACGCAGTATTTT. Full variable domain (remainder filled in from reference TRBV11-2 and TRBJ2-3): EAGVAQSPRYKIIEKRQSVAFWCNPISGHATLYWYQQILGQGPKLLIQFQNNGVVDDSQLPKDRFSAERLKGVDSTLKIQPAKLEDSAVYLCASSLGVTDTQYFGPGTRLTVL.

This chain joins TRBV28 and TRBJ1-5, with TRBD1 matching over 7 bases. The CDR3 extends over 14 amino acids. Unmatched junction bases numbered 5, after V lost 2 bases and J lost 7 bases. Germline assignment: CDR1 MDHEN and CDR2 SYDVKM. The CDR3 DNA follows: TGTGCCAGCAGTTTAGCGGCAGGGGGGCAGCCCCAGCATTTT. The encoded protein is CASSLAAGGQPQHF.

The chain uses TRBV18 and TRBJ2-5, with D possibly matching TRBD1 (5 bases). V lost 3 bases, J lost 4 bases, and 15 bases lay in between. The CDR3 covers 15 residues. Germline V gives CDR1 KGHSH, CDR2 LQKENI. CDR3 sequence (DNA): TGTGCCAGCTCACCGAGTGGGGCTAGGGGAGAGACCCAGTACTTC. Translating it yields CASSPSGARGETQYF.

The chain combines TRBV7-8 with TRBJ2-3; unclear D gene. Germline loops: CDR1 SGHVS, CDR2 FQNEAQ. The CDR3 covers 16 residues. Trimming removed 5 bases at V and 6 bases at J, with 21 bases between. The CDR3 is CASSPGPHRSRDTQYF. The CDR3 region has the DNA TGTGCCAGCAGCCCCGGGCCACATCGGAGCCGGGATACGCAGTATTTT.

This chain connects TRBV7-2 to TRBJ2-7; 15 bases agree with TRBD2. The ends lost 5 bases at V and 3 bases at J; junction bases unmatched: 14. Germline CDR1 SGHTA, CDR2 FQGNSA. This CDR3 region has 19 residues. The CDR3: CASSLIMGLAGGTNYEQYF. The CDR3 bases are TGTGCCAGCAGCCTCATCATGGGACTAGCGGGAGGTACTAACTACGAGCAGTACTTC.

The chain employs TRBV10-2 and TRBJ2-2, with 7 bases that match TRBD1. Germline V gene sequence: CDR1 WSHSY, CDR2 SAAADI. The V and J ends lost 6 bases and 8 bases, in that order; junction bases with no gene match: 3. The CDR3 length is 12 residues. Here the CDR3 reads CASRKQGGELFF. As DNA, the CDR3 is TGCGCCAGCAGGAAACAGGGGGGGGAGCTGTTTTTT.

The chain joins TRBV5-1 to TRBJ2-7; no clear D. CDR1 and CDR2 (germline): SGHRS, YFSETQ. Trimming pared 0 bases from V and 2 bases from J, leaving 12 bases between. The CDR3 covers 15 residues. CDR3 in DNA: TGCGCCAGCAGCTTGGAAACATCGGCGGCCTACGAGCAGTACTTC. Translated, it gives CASSLETSAAYEQYF.

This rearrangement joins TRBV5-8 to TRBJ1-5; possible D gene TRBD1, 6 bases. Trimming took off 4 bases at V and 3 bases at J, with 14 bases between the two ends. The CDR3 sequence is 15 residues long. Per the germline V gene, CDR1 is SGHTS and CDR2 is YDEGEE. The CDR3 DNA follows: TGTGCCAGCAGCAGCGGACAGAAGGTCAATCAGCCCCAGCATTTT. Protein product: CASSSGQKVNQPQHF.

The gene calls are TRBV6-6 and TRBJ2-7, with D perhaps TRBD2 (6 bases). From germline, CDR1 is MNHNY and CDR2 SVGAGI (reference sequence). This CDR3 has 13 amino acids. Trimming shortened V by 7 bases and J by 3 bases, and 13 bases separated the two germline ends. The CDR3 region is CASKAGQGYEQYF. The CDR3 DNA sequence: TGTGCCAGCAAAGCGGGCCAGGGCTACGAGCAGTACTTC.

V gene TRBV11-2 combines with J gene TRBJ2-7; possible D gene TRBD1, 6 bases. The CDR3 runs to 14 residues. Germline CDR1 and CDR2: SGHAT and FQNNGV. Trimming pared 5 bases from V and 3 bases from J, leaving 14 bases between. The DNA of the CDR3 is TGTGCCAGCAGCCTAACAGGGAAGTACTACGAGCAGTACTTC. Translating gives CASSLTGKYYEQYF.

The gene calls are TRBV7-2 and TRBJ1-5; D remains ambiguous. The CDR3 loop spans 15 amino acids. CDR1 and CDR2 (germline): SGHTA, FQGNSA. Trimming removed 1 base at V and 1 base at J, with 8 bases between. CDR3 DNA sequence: TGTGCCAGCAGCTTAGGGAGTTTCAGCAATCAGCCCCAGCATTTT. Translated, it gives CASSLGSFSNQPQHF.

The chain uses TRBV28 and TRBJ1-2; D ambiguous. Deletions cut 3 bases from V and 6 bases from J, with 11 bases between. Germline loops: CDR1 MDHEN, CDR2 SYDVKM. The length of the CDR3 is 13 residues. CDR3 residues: CASSFKSWDGYTF. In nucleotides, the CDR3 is TGTGCCAGCAGTTTTAAGTCTTGGGATGGCTACACCTTC.

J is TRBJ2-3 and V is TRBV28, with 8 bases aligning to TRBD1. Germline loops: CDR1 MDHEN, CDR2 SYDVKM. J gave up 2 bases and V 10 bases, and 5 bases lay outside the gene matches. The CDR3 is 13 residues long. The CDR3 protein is CAIEDRVTDTQYF. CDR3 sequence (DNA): TGTGCCATCGAGGACAGGGTCACAGATACGCAGTATTTT.

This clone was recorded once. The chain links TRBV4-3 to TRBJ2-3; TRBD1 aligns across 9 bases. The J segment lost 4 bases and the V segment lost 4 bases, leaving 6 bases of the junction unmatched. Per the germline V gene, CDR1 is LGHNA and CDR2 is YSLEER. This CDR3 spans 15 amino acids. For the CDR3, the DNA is TGCGCCAGCAGCCGACAACAGGGGGCTCCAGATACGCAGTATTTT. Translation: CASSRQQGAPDTQYF.

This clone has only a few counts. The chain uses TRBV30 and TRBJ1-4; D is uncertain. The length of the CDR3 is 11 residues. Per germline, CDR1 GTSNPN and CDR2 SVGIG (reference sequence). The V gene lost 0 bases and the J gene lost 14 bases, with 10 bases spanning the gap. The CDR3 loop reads CAWSVGRALFF. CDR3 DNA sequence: TGTGCCTGGAGTGTCGGGAGGGCTCTGTTTTTT.

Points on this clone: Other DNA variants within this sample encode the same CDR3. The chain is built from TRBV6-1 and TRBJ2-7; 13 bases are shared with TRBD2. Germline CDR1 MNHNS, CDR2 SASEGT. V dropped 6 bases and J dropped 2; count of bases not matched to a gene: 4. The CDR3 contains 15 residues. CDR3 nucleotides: TGTGCCAGCAGCGTGGGACTAGCGGGGACCTACGAGCAGTACTTC. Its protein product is CASSVGLAGTYEQYF.

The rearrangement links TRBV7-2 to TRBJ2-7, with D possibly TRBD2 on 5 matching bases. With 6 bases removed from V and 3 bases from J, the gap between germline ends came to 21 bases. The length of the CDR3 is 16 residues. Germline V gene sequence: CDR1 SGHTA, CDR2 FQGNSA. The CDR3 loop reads CASRLRGQVTFYEQYF. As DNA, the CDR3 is TGTGCCAGCAGGCTTAGAGGGCAGGTCACCTTCTACGAGCAGTACTTC.

As DNA, the CDR3 is TGTGCCAGCAGTTTAATTCCCGCGGGAACTGAAGCTTTCTTT. It specifies CASSLIPAGTEAFF. V and J are TRBV27 and TRBJ1-1; no clear D. The CDR3 spans 14 residues. The germline gives CDR1 MNHEY, CDR2 SMNVEV (reference sequence). V was cut by 2 bases and J by 5 bases, with 12 bases left in between.

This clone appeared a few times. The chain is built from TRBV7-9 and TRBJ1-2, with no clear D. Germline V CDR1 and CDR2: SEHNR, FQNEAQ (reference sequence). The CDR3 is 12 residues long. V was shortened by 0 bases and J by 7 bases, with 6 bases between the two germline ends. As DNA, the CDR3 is TGTGCCAGCAGCTTAGCTCCTCTTGGCTACACCTTC. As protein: CASSLAPLGYTF.

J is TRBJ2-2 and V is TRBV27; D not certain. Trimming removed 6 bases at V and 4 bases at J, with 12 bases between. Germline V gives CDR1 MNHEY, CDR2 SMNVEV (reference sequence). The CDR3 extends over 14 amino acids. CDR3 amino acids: CASSWTRPTGELFF. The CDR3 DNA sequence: TGTGCCAGCAGCTGGACCCGACCCACCGGGGAGCTGTTTTTT.

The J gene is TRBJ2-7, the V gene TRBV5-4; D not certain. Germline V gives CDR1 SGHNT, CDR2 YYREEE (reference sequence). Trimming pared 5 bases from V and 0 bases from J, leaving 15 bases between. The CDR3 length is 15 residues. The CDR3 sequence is CASSSDLKASYEQYF. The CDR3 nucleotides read TGTGCCAGCAGTTCCGACCTCAAAGCCTCCTACGAGCAGTACTTC.